These 32 T cell receptor beta chains share one sample of origin, sequenced in a study of control samples from healthy donors and cancer patients. Here immunoSEQ multiplex PCR was the method, and the copy in TCRdb shows in-frame clones only, minus some. The repertoire includes about 180,000 clones, around 87% of them detected once, and roughly 1.3% sits in the top ten. The sample consisted of blood. The receptors stem from a woman aged 45-65 years in good health.

The chain couples TRBV29-1 to TRBJ1-5; 10 bases align to TRBD1. The CDR3 length is 13 residues. The V and J ends lost 7 bases and 4 bases, in that order; junction bases with no gene match: 4. Germline loops: CDR1 SQVTM, CDR2 ANQGSEA. The CDR3 protein is CSARQGANQPQHF. The CDR3 nucleotides are TGCAGCGCTCGACAGGGGGCGAATCAGCCCCAGCATTTT.

The chain employs TRBV6-2 or TRBV6-3 and TRBJ1-5; D not certain. Germline CDR1 reads MNHEY; CDR2 reads SVGEGT. Trimming removed 0 bases at V and 16 bases at J, with 10 bases between. The CDR3 totals 11 residues. CDR3 loop: CASSYSGKTHF. As DNA, the CDR3 is TGTGCCAGCAGTTACTCCGGGAAGACCCATTTT.

This clone showed up just once. The chain combines TRBV9 with TRBJ2-1, with 10 bases lining up with TRBD2. This CDR3 is 16 amino acids long. In germline, CDR1 is SGDLS, CDR2 YYNGEE. V dropped 3 bases and J dropped 5; count of bases not matched to a gene: 8. Here the CDR3 reads CASSAPLAGVNNEQFF. In DNA form, the CDR3 reads TGTGCCAGCAGCGCTCCCCTAGCGGGGGTAAACAATGAGCAGTTCTTC.

The V and J genes are TRBV7-2 and TRBJ2-1, with TRBD2 identical over 11 bases. With V trimmed by 1 base and J by 6 bases, 5 bases remained unmatched. This CDR3 contains 16 residues. Germline V gives CDR1 SGHTA, CDR2 FQGNSA. The CDR3 DNA is TGTGCCAGCAGCTTAGGGCGGCTAGCGGGAGGCAATGAGCAGTTCTTC. Amino acids: CASSLGRLAGGNEQFF. Variable domain in full (rest from reference TRBV7-2 and TRBJ2-1): GAGVSQSPSNKVTEKGKDVELRCDPISGHTALYWYRQSLGQGLEFLIYFQGNSAPDKSGLPSDRFSAERTGGSVSTLTIQRTQQEDSAVYLCASSLGRLAGGNEQFFGPGTRLTVL.

The rearrangement joins TRBV19 to TRBJ2-1; tentatively, D is TRBD2 (6 bases). Per germline, CDR1 LNHDA and CDR2 SQIVND (reference sequence). The CDR3 runs 14 residues. Trimming removed 4 bases from V and 4 bases from J, with 11 bases in between. The CDR3 DNA sequence: TGTGCCAGTAGTACCCTGGGACTTTACAATGAGCAGTTCTTC. This codes for CASSTLGLYNEQFF.

This clone was counted once. The chain uses TRBV19 and TRBJ2-5; 7 bases line up with TRBD1. Per germline, CDR1 LNHDA and CDR2 SQIVND (reference sequence). With V trimmed by 5 bases and J by 0 bases, 3 bases remained unmatched. The CDR3 runs 14 residues. CDR3 coding DNA: TGTGCCAGTAGTTCGGACAGGTACCAAGAGACCCAGTACTTC. It codes for CASSSDRYQETQYF. The full variable domain, completed using reference TRBV19 and TRBJ2-5, is DGGITQSPKYLFRKEGQNVTLSCEQNLNHDAMYWYRQDPGQGLRLIYYSQIVNDFQKGDIAEGYSVSREKKESFPLTVTSAQKNPTAFYLCASSSDRYQETQYFGPGTRLLVL.

The V gene is TRBV2, the J gene TRBJ2-7; D unclear. V lost 7 bases and J 4 bases, leaving 5 bases between the germline ends. This CDR3 has 10 amino acids. Per the germline V gene, CDR1 is SNHLY and CDR2 is FYNNEI. DNA for the CDR3: TGTGCCAGCACCCAATACGAGCAGTACTTC. Translation gives CASTQYEQYF.

The V and J genes are TRBV5-1 and TRBJ2-2; 8 bases match TRBD2. This CDR3 spans 17 amino acids. Unmatched junction bases numbered 11, after V lost 2 bases and J lost 5 bases. The germline gives CDR1 SGHRS, CDR2 YFSETQ. The CDR3: CASSLTAGGPRTGELFF. The CDR3 coding sequence is TGCGCCAGCAGCTTAACTGCGGGGGGCCCAAGGACCGGGGAGCTGTTTTTT. The full variable domain, its missing parts supplied by reference TRBV5-1 and TRBJ2-2, is KAGVTQTPRYLIKTRGQQVTLSCSPISGHRSVSWYQQTPGQGLQFLFEYFSETQRNKGNFPGRFSGRQFSNSRSEMNVSTLELGDSALYLCASSLTAGGPRTGELFFGEGSRLTVL.

The J gene is TRBJ1-1, the V gene TRBV6-5; tentative D call: TRBD1 (5 bases). Trimming removed 0 bases from V and 0 bases from J, with 8 bases in between. The CDR3 loop spans 15 amino acids. Germline CDR1 is MNHEY and CDR2 is SVGAGI. The CDR3 loop is CASSYSGTMNTEAFF. CDR3 nucleotide sequence: TGTGCCAGCAGTTACTCAGGGACCATGAACACTGAAGCTTTCTTT.

This rearrangement joins TRBV4-1 to TRBJ2-2; D is possibly TRBD2 (5 bases). Between the trimmed V and J ends, which lost 0 bases and 8 bases, there was a span of 10 bases. This CDR3 is 14 amino acids long. Germline lookup yields CDR1 MGHRA and CDR2 YSYEKL. The CDR3: CASSQDTGRGELFF. CDR3 bases: TGCGCCAGCAGCCAAGATACGGGAAGAGGGGAGCTGTTTTTT.

This chain joins TRBV29-1 and TRBJ1-1; D ambiguous. The CDR3 extends over 11 amino acids. The germline gives CDR1 SQVTM, CDR2 ANQGSEA. V was pared by 7 bases and J by 8 bases, with 14 bases between. Here the CDR3 reads CSGGWGREAFF. In nucleotides, the CDR3 is TGCAGCGGTGGCTGGGGAAGGGAAGCTTTCTTT.

The gene calls are TRBV27 and TRBJ1-5, with unresolved D. The CDR3 extends over 13 amino acids. CDR1 is MNHEY and CDR2 is SMNVEV in the germline V gene (reference sequence). The V and J ends lost 2 bases and 5 bases respectively, with 7 bases between them. In nucleotides, the CDR3 is TGTGCCAGCAGTTTACAAGCGGATCAGCCCCAGCATTTT. It specifies CASSLQADQPQHF.

V gene TRBV6-4 combines with J gene TRBJ1-2; unclear D gene. Germline-derived CDR1 and CDR2 are MRHNA and SNTAGT. V was clipped by 4 bases and J by 7 bases, with 13 bases between them. The CDR3 loop spans 13 amino acids. The CDR3 loop is CASSADGYGGYTF. In DNA form, the CDR3 reads TGTGCCAGCAGTGCCGACGGTTATGGTGGCTACACCTTC.

Details on this clone: One end of the junction varies from germline; a read error may be responsible. The chain recombines TRBV19 with TRBJ2-1; D possibly corresponds to TRBD2 (7 bases). Per the germline V gene, CDR1 is LNHDA and CDR2 is SQIVND (reference sequence). The CDR3 runs to 14 residues. The CDR3 region is CASSTMGGAGFFVF. As DNA, the CDR3 is TGTGCCAGTAGTACTATGGGGGGGGCCGGGTTTTTTGTCTTC.

This chain joins TRBV7-2 and TRBJ1-5; D unclear. With 1 base removed from V and 6 bases from J, the gap between germline ends came to 13 bases. This CDR3 has 15 amino acids. Per germline, CDR1 SGHTA and CDR2 FQGNSA. For the CDR3, the DNA is TGTGCCAGCAGCTTAGGCCATCAGATAGGTCAGCCCCAGCATTTT. Translating gives CASSLGHQIGQPQHF.

The chain employs TRBV5-6 and TRBJ1-4; 9 bases are shared with TRBD1. CDR1 SGHDT and CDR2 YYEEEE come from the germline V gene. The V and J ends lost 6 bases and 4 bases, in that order; junction bases with no gene match: 7. The CDR3 consists of 15 residues. CDR3 sequence (DNA): TGTGCCAGCAACATATTGGACAGGGGTAATGAAAAACTGTTTTTT. This gives the protein CASNILDRGNEKLFF. Based on the CDR3 plus reference TRBV5-6 and TRBJ1-4, the full variable domain is DAGVTQSPTHLIKTRGQQVTLRCSPKSGHDTVSWYQQALGQGPQFIFQYYEEEERQRGNFPDRFSGHQFPNYSSELNVNALLLGDSALYLCASNILDRGNEKLFFGSGTQLSVL.

The chain links TRBV6-5 to TRBJ1-2; a possible D gene is TRBD1 (5 bases). The CDR3 totals 15 residues. Trimming cost V 1 base and J 2 bases, with 11 bases left between them. Germline V gives CDR1 MNHEY, CDR2 SVGAGI. CDR3: CASSYFGQGNYGYTF. CDR3 DNA sequence: TGTGCCAGCAGTTACTTTGGCCAGGGAAACTATGGCTACACCTTC.

This chain connects TRBV3-1 (or the pseudogene TRBV3-2) to TRBJ1-5; no firm D call. The CDR3 loop spans 13 amino acids. CDR1 and CDR2 from the germline V gene are LGHDT and YNNKEL (reference sequence). V lost 2 bases and J 4 bases, leaving 6 bases between the germline ends. The chain's CDR3 is CASSQMRNQPQHF. The CDR3 DNA sequence: TGTGCCAGCAGCCAAATGAGGAATCAGCCCCAGCATTTT.

V usage is TRBV27 and J usage is TRBJ1-5, with D hard to call. The CDR3 has 12 amino acids. Germline V gives CDR1 MNHEY, CDR2 SMNVEV (reference sequence). V lost 9 bases and J lost 4, with 10 bases in between. This CDR3 is CASMSVNQPQHF. The CDR3 coding sequence is TGTGCCAGTATGAGTGTTAATCAGCCCCAGCATTTT.

The gene calls are TRBV9 and TRBJ2-7; D is possibly TRBD2 (5 bases). The CDR3 has 15 amino acids. Germline V gene lookup returns CDR1 SGDLS and CDR2 YYNGEE. V was pared by 3 bases and J by 2 bases, with 15 bases between. The chain's CDR3 is CASSASFAGPYEQYF. DNA of the CDR3: TGTGCCAGCAGCGCGAGCTTTGCGGGCCCCTACGAGCAGTACTTC.

This rearrangement joins TRBV12-5 to TRBJ1-1, with D possibly TRBD1 on 6 matching bases. The V end lost 5 bases, the J end lost 3 bases, and 10 bases lay between the germline ends. Germline CDR1 LGHNT, CDR2 FRNRAP. There are 13 residues in the CDR3. The DNA for the CDR3 is TGTGCTAGTGGTGGGGACACCTACACTGAAGCTTTCTTT. Encoded protein: CASGGDTYTEAFF.

This rearrangement joins TRBV7-2 to TRBJ1-5; D is ambiguous. The germline V and J ends were trimmed by 1 base and 5 bases, with 12 bases remaining between them. The CDR3 is 15 residues long. Germline V gene lookup returns CDR1 SGHTA and CDR2 FQGNSA. This chain's CDR3 is CASSLGLVRDQPQHF. The CDR3 coding sequence is TGTGCCAGCAGCTTAGGTCTCGTTCGGGATCAGCCCCAGCATTTT.

The chain links TRBV28 to TRBJ1-4; tentatively, D is TRBD1 (6 bases). Germline CDR1 is MDHEN and CDR2 is SYDVKM. V was cut by 7 bases and J by 9 bases, with 21 bases left in between. The CDR3 is 15 amino acids. CDR3 nucleotide sequence: TGTGCCAGCACCCTTGGACAGACGCCAAACCAAAAACTGTTTTTT. Translation gives CASTLGQTPNQKLFF.

The chain uses TRBV6-5 and TRBJ1-4; no definite D call. Trimming cost V 4 bases and J 6 bases, with 9 bases left between them. CDR3 length equals 13 residues. Looked up from germline, CDR1 is MNHEY and CDR2 is SVGAGI. The CDR3 DNA follows: TGTGCCAGCAGTTCCGTGTTATATGAAAAACTGTTTTTT. Encoded protein: CASSSVLYEKLFF.

This clone was seen a handful of times. The chain employs TRBV12-3 or TRBV12-4 and TRBJ1-6; a possible D gene is TRBD1 (6 bases). This CDR3 region has 12 residues. V was shortened by 5 bases and J by 12 bases, with 11 bases between the two germline ends. In DNA form, the CDR3 reads TGTGCCAGCAGTACCTCCAGGGGACCCCTCCACTTT. Its protein product is CASSTSRGPLHF.

CDR3 nucleotides: TGTGCCAGTAGTATAGTCCCGGGACAGGGATCGAACACTGAAGCTTTCTTT. The encoded protein is CASSIVPGQGSNTEAFF. This chain joins TRBV19 and TRBJ1-1, with TRBD1 matching over 9 bases. V was pared by 1 base and J by 1 base, with 7 bases of the junction left unmatched. This CDR3 has 17 residues. Looked up from germline, CDR1 is LNHDA and CDR2 is SQIVND (reference sequence).

This chain uses TRBV7-9 with TRBJ2-3, with D possibly being TRBD1 or TRBD2 (5 bases each). Trimming left V 5 bases short and J 1 base short, with 13 bases between. In germline, CDR1 is SEHNR, CDR2 FQNEAQ (reference sequence). The CDR3 has 15 amino acids. The CDR3 nucleotides are TGTGCCAGCAGCCCTCCGGGGCACGGCACAGATACGCAGTATTTT. It encodes CASSPPGHGTDTQYF.

The rearrangement joins TRBV6-5 to TRBJ1-2, with a possible D match to TRBD1 (6 bases). Germline CDR1 is MNHEY and CDR2 is SVGAGI. Trimming stripped 5 bases from V and 4 bases from J, with 11 bases between. The CDR3 spans 13 residues. CDR3 DNA: TGTGCCAGCAGTAAGGGGGGGGTCTATGGCTACACCTTC. Its translation: CASSKGGVYGYTF.

The gene calls are TRBV28 and TRBJ1-1, with D unresolved. Trimming left V 6 bases short and J 1 base short, with 9 bases between. Germline values: CDR1 MDHEN, CDR2 SYDVKM. This CDR3 contains 13 residues. The CDR3 bases are TGTGCCAGCAGACTACATCAGAACACTGAAGCTTTCTTT. Amino acid sequence: CASRLHQNTEAFF.

CDR3 residues: CASSQDRWGNQPQHF. The CDR3 region has the DNA TGTGCCAGCAGCCAAGACAGATGGGGCAATCAGCCCCAGCATTTT. V gene TRBV3-1 (or the pseudogene TRBV3-2) combines with J gene TRBJ1-5; D gene uncertain. Trimming took 0 bases from V and 2 from J, leaving 8 bases between them. The CDR3 runs 15 residues. From germline, CDR1 is LGHDT and CDR2 YNNKEL (reference sequence).

The chain recombines TRBV27 with TRBJ1-6; D ambiguous. CDR1 is MNHEY and CDR2 is SMNVEV in the germline V gene (reference sequence). V lost 3 bases and J lost 3, with 6 bases in between. This CDR3 has 14 residues. The CDR3 loop reads CASSFNSYNSPLHF. In DNA form, the CDR3 reads TGTGCCAGCAGTTTTAACAGCTATAATTCACCCCTCCACTTT.

The chain combines TRBV27 with TRBJ2-5; TRBD2 aligns across 11 bases. The CDR3 has 16 amino acids. CDR1 and CDR2 from the germline V gene are MNHEY and SMNVEV (reference sequence). V shed 5 bases, J shed 0 bases, and the junction held 5 bases outside the gene matches. The chain's CDR3 is CASSRLAGGNQETQYF. Written as DNA, the CDR3 is TGTGCCAGCAGTCGGCTAGCGGGGGGAAACCAAGAGACCCAGTACTTC.